The TCR beta chain described here comes from a study of T cell responses to AZD1222 COVID-19 vaccine. Study-wide findings and caveats: The study identified only five or six AZD1222 recipients as seropositive at baseline.

Here immunoSEQ multiplex PCR was the method, and the copy in TCRdb shows in-frame clones only, minus some. The sample contains some 110,000 clones, over 90% of which appear only once. V was shortened by 5 bases and J by 1 base, with 17 bases between the two germline ends. The CDR3 totals 15 residues. Germline assignment: CDR1 GTSNPN and CDR2 SVGIG (reference sequence). In its sample, this clone was seen once. Its antigen is undetermined. This specimen consisted of peripheral blood, obtained on day 0 of AZD1222 vaccination. The chain employs TRBV30 and TRBJ1-1; the D gene is possibly TRBD1 (5 bases). The receptor was isolated from an adult in good health. Here the CDR3 DNA reads TGTGCCTGGCTGAACCGGGGCCTCAGGAACACTGAAGCTTTCTTT. Its protein is CAWLNRGLRNTEAFF. The variable domain in full, with the rest retrieved from reference TRBV30 and TRBJ1-1, is SQTIHQWPATLVQPVGSPLSLECTVEGTSNPNLYWYRQAAGRGLQLLFYSVGIGQISSEVPQNLSASRPQDRQFILSSKKLLLSDSGFYLCAWLNRGLRNTEAFFGQGTRLTVV.